The table lists the clone carrying this TCR beta chain with a count of one. CDR3 size: 14 residues. Trimming pared 0 bases from V and 9 bases from J, leaving 12 bases between. Germline V gene sequence: CDR1 LNHNV, CDR2 YYDKDF (reference sequence). These data come from a study of blood T cell repertoires in COVID-19. Study in general: COVID-19 samples collected from the United States, Italy and Spain covered acute and convalescent phases. PBMCs, B-cell-depleted T cells, or T cells provided the cDNA or gDNA that made up the material.

Per the study methods: Estimates of nucleated cell counts were drawn from the amplification of reference gene primers. Assay: immunoSEQ multiplex PCR; the TCRdb copy retains only in-frame clones and omits some. That table furnishes V, J and clone size, whereas the DNA furnished D and trimming. This repertoire shows 150,000 to 200,000 clones, roughly three quarters found once; its top ten account for approximately 6%. Those enrolled in Seattle joined during active infection and were followed longitudinally afterward. The sequence derives from a woman between 40 and 55 years old with COVID-19, enrolled during active disease. Sequenced material: peripheral blood. The rearrangement joins TRBV15 to TRBJ2-4, with D perhaps TRBD1 (5 bases). CDR3: CATSREGDRGIQYF. CDR3 coding DNA: TGTGCCACCAGCAGAGAAGGAGATAGGGGCATTCAGTACTTC.